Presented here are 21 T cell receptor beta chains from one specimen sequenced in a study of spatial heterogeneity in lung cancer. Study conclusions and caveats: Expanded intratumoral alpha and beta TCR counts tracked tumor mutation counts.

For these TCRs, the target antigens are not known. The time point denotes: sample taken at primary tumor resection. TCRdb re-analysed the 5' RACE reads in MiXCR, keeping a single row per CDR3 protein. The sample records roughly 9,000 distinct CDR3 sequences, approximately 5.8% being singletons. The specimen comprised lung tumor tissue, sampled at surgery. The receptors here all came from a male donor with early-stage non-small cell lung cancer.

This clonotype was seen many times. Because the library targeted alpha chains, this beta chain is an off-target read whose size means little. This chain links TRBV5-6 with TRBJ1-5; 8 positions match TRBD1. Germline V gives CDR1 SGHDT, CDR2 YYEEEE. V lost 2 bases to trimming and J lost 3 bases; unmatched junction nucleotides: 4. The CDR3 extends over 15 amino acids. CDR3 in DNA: TGTGCCAGCAGCTTAGCAGGGGGCTACAATCAGCCCCAGCATTTT. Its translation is CASSLAGGYNQPQHF.

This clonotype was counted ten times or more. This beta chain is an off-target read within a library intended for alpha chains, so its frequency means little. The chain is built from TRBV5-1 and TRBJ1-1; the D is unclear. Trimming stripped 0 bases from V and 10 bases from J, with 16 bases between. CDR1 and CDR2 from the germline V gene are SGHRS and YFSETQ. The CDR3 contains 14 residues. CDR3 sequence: CASSLEATEGLAFF. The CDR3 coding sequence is TGCGCCAGCAGCTTGGAGGCAACCGAAGGGTTAGCTTTCTTT.

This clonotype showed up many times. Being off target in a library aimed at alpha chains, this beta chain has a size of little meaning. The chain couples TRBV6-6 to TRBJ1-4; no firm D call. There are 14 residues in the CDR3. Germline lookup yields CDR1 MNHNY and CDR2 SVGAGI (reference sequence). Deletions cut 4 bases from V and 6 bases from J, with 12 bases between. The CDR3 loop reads CASSFPIRDEKLFF. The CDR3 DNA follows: TGTGCCAGCAGTTTCCCGATTAGGGATGAAAAACTGTTTTTT.

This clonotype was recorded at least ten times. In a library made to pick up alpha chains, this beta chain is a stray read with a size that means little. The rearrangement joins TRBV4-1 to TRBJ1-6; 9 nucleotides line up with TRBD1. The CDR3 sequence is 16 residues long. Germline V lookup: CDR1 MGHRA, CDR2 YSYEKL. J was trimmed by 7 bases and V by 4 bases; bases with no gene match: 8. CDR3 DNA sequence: TGCGCCAGCAGCCTCCCTTCCGGGACAGGGAATTCACCCCTCCACTTT. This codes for CASSLPSGTGNSPLHF.

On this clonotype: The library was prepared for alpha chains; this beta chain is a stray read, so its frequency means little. The CDR3 bases are TGTGCCAGCAGCCCGGCGCGGCTGATCTACGAGCAGTACTTC. This codes for CASSPARLIYEQYF. The rearrangement uses TRBV7-2 and TRBJ2-7, with unresolved D. Germline CDR1 SGHTA, CDR2 FQGNSA. This CDR3 is 14 amino acids long. Trimming cost V 5 bases and J 3 bases, with 14 bases left between them.

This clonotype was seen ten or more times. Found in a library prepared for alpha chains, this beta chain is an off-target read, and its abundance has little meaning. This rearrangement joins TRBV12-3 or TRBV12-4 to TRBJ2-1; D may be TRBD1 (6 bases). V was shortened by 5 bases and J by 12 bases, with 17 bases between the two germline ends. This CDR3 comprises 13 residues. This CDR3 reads CASSLSTGKRQFF. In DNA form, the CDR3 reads TGTGCCAGCAGTCTAAGTACAGGGAAACGGCAGTTCTTC.

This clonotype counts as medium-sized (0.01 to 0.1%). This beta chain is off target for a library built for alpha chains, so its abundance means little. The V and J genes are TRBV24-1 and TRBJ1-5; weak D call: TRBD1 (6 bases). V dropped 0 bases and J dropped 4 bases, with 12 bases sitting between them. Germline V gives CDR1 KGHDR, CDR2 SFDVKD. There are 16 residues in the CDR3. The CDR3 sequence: CATSDLPLGQNQPQHF. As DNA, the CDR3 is TGTGCCACCAGTGATTTGCCTTTGGGACAAAATCAGCCCCAGCATTTT.

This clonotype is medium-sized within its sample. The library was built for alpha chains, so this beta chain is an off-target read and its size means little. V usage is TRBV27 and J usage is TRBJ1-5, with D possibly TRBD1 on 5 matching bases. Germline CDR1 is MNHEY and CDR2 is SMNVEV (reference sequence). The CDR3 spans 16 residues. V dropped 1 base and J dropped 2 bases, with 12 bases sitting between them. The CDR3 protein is CASSLWGGSGNQPQHF. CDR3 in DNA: TGTGCCAGCAGTTTATGGGGGGGGTCGGGCAATCAGCCCCAGCATTTT.

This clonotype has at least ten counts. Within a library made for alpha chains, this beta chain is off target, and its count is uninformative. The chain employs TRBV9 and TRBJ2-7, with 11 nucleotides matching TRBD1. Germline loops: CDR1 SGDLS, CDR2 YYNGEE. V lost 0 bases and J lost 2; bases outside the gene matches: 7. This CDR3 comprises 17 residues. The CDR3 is CASSVADPGQGAYEQYF. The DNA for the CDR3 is TGTGCCAGCAGCGTAGCAGATCCGGGACAGGGGGCCTACGAGCAGTACTTC.

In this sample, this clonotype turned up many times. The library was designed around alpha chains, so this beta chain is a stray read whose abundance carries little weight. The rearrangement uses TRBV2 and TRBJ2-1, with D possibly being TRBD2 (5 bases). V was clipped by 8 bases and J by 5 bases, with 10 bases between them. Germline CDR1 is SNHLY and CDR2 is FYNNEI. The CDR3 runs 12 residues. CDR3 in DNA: TGTGCCAGCGGCCGGGAAGACAATGAGCAGTTCTTC. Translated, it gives CASGREDNEQFF.

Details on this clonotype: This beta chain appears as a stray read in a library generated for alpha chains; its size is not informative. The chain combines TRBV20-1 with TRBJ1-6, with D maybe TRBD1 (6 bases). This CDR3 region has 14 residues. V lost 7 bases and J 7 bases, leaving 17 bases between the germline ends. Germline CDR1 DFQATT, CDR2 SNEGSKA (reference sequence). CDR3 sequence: CSVLRQDDNSPLHF. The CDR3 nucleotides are TGCAGTGTCTTAAGACAGGACGACAATTCACCCCTCCACTTT.

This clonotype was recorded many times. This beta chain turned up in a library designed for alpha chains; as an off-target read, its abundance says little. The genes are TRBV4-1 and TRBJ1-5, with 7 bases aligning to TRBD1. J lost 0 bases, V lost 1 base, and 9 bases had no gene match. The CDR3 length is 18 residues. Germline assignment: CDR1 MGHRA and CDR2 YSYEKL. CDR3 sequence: CASSQVIGTAYSNQPQHF. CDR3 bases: TGCGCCAGCAGCCAAGTCATTGGGACAGCATATAGCAATCAGCCCCAGCATTTT.

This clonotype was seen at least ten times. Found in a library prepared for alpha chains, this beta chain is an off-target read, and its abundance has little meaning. Here the CDR3 reads CASSEGGSGLQETQYF. CDR3 in DNA: TGCGCCAGCAGTGAAGGTGGTAGCGGGCTGCAAGAGACCCAGTACTTC. The chain recombines TRBV10-2 with TRBJ2-5, with 7 bases identical to TRBD2. Germline V gene lookup returns CDR1 WSHSY and CDR2 SAAADI. The CDR3 is 16 amino acids. With V trimmed by 3 bases and J by 2 bases, 9 bases remained unmatched.

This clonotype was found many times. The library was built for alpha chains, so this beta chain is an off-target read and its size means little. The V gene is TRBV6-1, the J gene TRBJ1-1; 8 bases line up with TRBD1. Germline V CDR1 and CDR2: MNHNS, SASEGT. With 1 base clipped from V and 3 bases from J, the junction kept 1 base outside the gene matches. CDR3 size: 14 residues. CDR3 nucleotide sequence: TGTGCCAGCAGTGAAGACAGGGGGGACACTGAAGCTTTCTTT. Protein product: CASSEDRGDTEAFF.

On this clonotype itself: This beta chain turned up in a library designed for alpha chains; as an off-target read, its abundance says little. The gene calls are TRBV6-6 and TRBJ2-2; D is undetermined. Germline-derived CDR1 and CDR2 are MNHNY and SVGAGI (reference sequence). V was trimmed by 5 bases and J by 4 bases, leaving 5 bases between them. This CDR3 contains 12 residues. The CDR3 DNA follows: TGTGCCAGCAGTCCCTTCACCGGGGAGCTGTTTTTT. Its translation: CASSPFTGELFF.

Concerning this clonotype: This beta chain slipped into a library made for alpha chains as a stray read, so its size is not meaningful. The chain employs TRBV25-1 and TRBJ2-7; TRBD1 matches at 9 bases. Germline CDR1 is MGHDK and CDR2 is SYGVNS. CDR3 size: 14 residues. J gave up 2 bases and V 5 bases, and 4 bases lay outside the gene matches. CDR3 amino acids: CASSSDRGAYEQYF. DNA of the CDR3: TGTGCCAGCAGTAGTGACAGGGGGGCCTACGAGCAGTACTTC.

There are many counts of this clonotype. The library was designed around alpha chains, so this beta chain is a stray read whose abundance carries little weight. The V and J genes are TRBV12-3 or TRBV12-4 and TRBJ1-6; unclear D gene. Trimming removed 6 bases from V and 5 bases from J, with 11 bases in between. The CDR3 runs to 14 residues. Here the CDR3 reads CASSLTGDNSPLHF. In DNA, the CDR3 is TGTGCCAGCAGCCTGACCGGGGATAATTCACCCCTCCACTTT.

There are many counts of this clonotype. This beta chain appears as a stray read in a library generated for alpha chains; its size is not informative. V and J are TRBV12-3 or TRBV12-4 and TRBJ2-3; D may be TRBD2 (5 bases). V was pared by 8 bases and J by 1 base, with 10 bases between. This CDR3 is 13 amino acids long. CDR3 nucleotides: TGTGCCAGCCCCGGGATTCGCACAGATACGCAGTATTTT. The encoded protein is CASPGIRTDTQYF.

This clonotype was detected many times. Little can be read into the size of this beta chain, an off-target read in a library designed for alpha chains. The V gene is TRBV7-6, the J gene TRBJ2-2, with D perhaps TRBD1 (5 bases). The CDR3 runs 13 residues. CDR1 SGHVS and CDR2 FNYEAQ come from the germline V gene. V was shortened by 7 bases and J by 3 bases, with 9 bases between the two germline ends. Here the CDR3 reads CASMSGYTGELFF. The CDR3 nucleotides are TGTGCCAGCATGTCAGGGTACACCGGGGAGCTGTTTTTT.

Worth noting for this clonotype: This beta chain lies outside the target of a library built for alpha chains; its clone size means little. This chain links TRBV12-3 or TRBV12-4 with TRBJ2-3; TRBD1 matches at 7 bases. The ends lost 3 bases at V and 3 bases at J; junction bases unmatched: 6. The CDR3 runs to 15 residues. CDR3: CASSFWDRDTDTQYF. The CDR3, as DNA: TGTGCCAGCAGTTTTTGGGACAGAGATACAGATACGCAGTATTTT.

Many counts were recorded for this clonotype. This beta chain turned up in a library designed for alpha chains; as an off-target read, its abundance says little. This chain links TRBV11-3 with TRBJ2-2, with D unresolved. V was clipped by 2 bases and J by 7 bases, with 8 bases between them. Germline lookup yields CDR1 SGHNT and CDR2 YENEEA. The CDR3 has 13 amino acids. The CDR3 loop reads CASSLTIIGELFF. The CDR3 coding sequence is TGTGCCAGCAGCTTAACAATCATCGGGGAGCTGTTTTTT.